The sequence of this T cell receptor (beta chain) was determined in a study of post-analysis software for immune sequencing data. Study-wide background: Disease courses included relapsing-remitting, secondary progressive and progressive-relapsing multiple sclerosis. Study observations and caveats: Samples from one preparation batch, clustered by F measure, grouped strongly together. TRBV5-6, TRBV5-1 and TRBV20-1 belonged to a set of a handful of TRBV segments that were more frequent in patients than controls. A significant reduction in normalized Chao1 diversity was observed in multiple sclerosis patients versus controls.

On this clonotype: Antigen: not known.

Germline loops: CDR1 MNHEY, CDR2 SVGAGI. V lost 3 bases to trimming and J lost 5 bases, with 13 bases between them. The CDR3 runs 15 residues. The TCR beta cDNA libraries contained unique molecular identifiers. One entry per CDR3 protein results from TCRdb running MiXCR on the PCR reads. The table lists about 820,000 distinct CDR3 sequences, 53% of them singletons. This chain joins TRBV6-5 and TRBJ2-2, with D perhaps being TRBD1 or TRBD2 (7 bases each). Sample: blood. The sequence was collected from a girl between 5 and 17 years old with multiple sclerosis. CDR3 bases: TGTGCCAGCAGTTATCGACAGGGAGGGACCGGGGAGCTGTTTTTT. Translating it yields CASSYRQGGTGELFF.